What follows are 12 T cell receptor beta chains derived from one specimen sequenced in a study of Graves' ophthalmopathy and Graves' hyperthyroidism. Using RNA transcripts, the TCR beta CDR3 regions were amplified. An initial RT-PCR round employing HTBI primers preceded a second-round multiplex PCR. TCRdb re-called the multiplex PCR reads with MiXCR, one entry per CDR3 protein. Among 450,000 or so distinct CDR3 sequences listed, about 15% were seen once. The sequencing sample was made of blood. Receptors were obtained from a woman under 40 with Graves' ophthalmopathy.

This clonotype was seen many times. Here the CDR3 DNA reads TGTGCCTGGGGACATGGAACCGGGGAGCTGTTTTTT. It is translated as CAWGHGTGELFF. The rearrangement joins TRBV30 to TRBJ2-2; possibly TRBD1 for D (5 bases). This CDR3 has 12 amino acids. Deletions cut 5 bases from V and 5 bases from J, with 9 bases between. Germline lookup yields CDR1 GTSNPN and CDR2 SVGIG (reference sequence).

Ten or more counts support this clonotype. This chain uses TRBV10-3 with TRBJ1-1; D might be TRBD1 (5 bases). The germline V gene has CDR1 ENHRY and CDR2 SYGVKD. V was pared by 3 bases and J by 5 bases, with 16 bases between. This CDR3 is 15 amino acids long. CDR3 sequence (DNA): TGTGCCATCAGTGAAGGCAGGGTATGGGGGACTGAAGCTTTCTTT. Its translation is CAISEGRVWGTEAFF.

The CDR3 nucleotides are TGTGCCAGCAGTGGCCAGGGTGGTGGGGAGACGGAGTACTTC. This translates into CASSGQGGGETEYF. The chain recombines TRBV12-3 or TRBV12-4 with TRBJ2-5; D possibly uses TRBD1 or TRBD2 (5 bases each). Trimming took 5 bases from V and 12 from J, leaving 22 bases between them. The CDR3 sequence is 14 residues long.

The table lists this clonotype with many counts. This chain uses TRBV2 with TRBJ2-7; 8 bases match TRBD1. With V trimmed by 7 bases and J by 0 bases, 5 bases remained unmatched. Per germline, CDR1 SNHLY and CDR2 FYNNEI. CDR3 length: 14 residues. The DNA for the CDR3 is TGTGCCAGCAAGGGACAGGTAAACTCCTACGAGCAGTACTTC. It codes for CASKGQVNSYEQYF. The whole variable domain, remainder taken from reference TRBV2 and TRBJ2-7, is EPEVTQTPSHQVTQMGQEVILRCVPISNHLYFYWYRQILGQKVEFLVSFYNNEISEKSEIFDDQFSVERPDGSNFTLKIRSTKLEDSAMYFCASKGQVNSYEQYFGPGTRLTVT.

In this sample, this clonotype turned up many times. This rearrangement joins TRBV13 to TRBJ2-7; D gene ambiguous. CDR3 length: 14 residues. Trimming shortened V by 4 bases and J by 2 bases, and 12 bases separated the two germline ends. The germline CDR1 and CDR2 sequences are PRHDT and FYEKMQ (reference sequence). CDR3 in DNA: TGTGCCAGCAGCTACCGGGCCACCACCTACGAGCAGTACTTC. This sequence encodes CASSYRATTYEQYF.

This clonotype was recorded many times. The rearrangement uses TRBV28 and TRBJ2-7, with D perhaps TRBD2 (6 bases). The CDR3 is 15 amino acids. Germline V lookup: CDR1 MDHEN, CDR2 SYDVKM. Deletions cut 2 bases from V and 0 bases from J, with 11 bases between. Here the CDR3 reads CASSLARGSSYEQYF. The DNA for the CDR3 is TGTGCCAGCAGTTTAGCCCGGGGGAGCTCCTACGAGCAGTACTTC. The full variable domain, completed using reference TRBV28 and TRBJ2-7, is DVKVTQSSRYLVKRTGEKVFLECVQDMDHENMFWYRQDPGLGLRLIYFSYDVKMKEKGDIPEGYSVSREKKERFSLILESASTNQTSMYLCASSLARGSSYEQYFGPGTRLTVT.

The rearrangement links TRBV9 to TRBJ2-1; perhaps TRBD1 as D (6 bases). The CDR3 has 14 amino acids. Germline V gene lookup returns CDR1 SGDLS and CDR2 YYNGEE. The V end lost 0 bases, the J end lost 7 bases, and 11 bases lay between the germline ends. This CDR3 is CASSVAPGENEQFF. In DNA, the CDR3 is TGTGCCAGCAGCGTAGCTCCAGGGGAAAATGAGCAGTTCTTC.

This clonotype was detected ten times or more. The rearrangement links TRBV20-1 to TRBJ2-3; TRBD2 aligns across 9 bases. CDR1 and CDR2 (germline): DFQATT, SNEGSKA (reference sequence). V was pared by 6 bases and J by 2 bases, with 12 bases of the junction left unmatched. CDR3 length: 16 residues. This CDR3 is CSASAPAGGITDTQYF. Written as DNA, the CDR3 is TGCAGTGCCAGTGCCCCAGCGGGGGGTATCACAGATACGCAGTATTTT.

This clonotype was detected ten times or more. The chain recombines TRBV20-1 with TRBJ1-6; weak D call: TRBD1 (6 bases). The CDR3 contains 17 residues. Germline CDR1 reads DFQATT; CDR2 reads SNEGSKA (reference sequence). The V end lost 1 base, the J end lost 0 bases, and 13 bases lay between the germline ends. The CDR3: CSARAGHPSSYNSPLHF. The DNA of the CDR3 is TGCAGTGCTAGAGCGGGACACCCGAGCTCCTATAATTCACCCCTCCACTTT.

In its sample, this clonotype was seen many times. The chain uses TRBV3-1 and TRBJ2-2; 9 bases are a match to TRBD1. Trimming removed 5 bases from V and 4 bases from J; junction bases left unmatched: 8. Germline CDR1 is LGHDT and CDR2 is YNNKEL (reference sequence). CDR3 length: 16 residues. CDR3 region: CASSLGTGMFTGELFF. In nucleotides, the CDR3 is TGTGCCAGCAGCTTAGGGACAGGGATGTTCACCGGGGAGCTGTTTTTT.

At least ten counts were recorded for this clonotype. The chain has TRBV28 and TRBJ1-5, with a tentative D call TRBD1 (6 bases). This CDR3 region has 16 residues. Germline V gene lookup returns CDR1 MDHEN and CDR2 SYDVKM. V lost 1 base and J lost 1, with 11 bases in between. The CDR3 sequence is CASSLLGGSSNQPQHF. Written as DNA, the CDR3 is TGTGCCAGCAGTTTATTGGGGGGCAGCAGCAATCAGCCCCAGCATTTT. Variable domain in full (rest from reference TRBV28 and TRBJ1-5): DVKVTQSSRYLVKRTGEKVFLECVQDMDHENMFWYRQDPGLGLRLIYFSYDVKMKEKGDIPEGYSVSREKKERFSLILESASTNQTSMYLCASSLLGGSSNQPQHFGDGTRLSIL.

Many counts were recorded for this clonotype. V and J are TRBV19 and TRBJ2-7; no reliable D call. The CDR3 has 13 residues. Trimming stripped 0 bases from V and 2 bases from J, with 5 bases between. Germline CDR1 LNHDA, CDR2 SQIVND (reference sequence). CDR3 residues: CASSIDAAYEQYF. As DNA, the CDR3 is TGTGCCAGTAGTATAGATGCAGCCTACGAGCAGTACTTC.